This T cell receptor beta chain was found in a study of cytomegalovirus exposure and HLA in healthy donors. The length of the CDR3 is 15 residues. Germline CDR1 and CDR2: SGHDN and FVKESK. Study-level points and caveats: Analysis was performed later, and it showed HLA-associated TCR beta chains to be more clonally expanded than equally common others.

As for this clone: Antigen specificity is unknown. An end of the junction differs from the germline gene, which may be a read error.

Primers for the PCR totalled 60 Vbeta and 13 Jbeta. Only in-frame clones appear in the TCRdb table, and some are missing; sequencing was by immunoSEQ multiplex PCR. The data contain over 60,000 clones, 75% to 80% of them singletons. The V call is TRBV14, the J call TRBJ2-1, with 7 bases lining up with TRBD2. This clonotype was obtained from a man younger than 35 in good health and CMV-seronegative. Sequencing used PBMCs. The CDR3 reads CVSSQVGTSANEQFF. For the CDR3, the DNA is TGTGTCAGCAGCCAAGTGGGAACTAGCGCTAATGAGCAGTTCTTC.